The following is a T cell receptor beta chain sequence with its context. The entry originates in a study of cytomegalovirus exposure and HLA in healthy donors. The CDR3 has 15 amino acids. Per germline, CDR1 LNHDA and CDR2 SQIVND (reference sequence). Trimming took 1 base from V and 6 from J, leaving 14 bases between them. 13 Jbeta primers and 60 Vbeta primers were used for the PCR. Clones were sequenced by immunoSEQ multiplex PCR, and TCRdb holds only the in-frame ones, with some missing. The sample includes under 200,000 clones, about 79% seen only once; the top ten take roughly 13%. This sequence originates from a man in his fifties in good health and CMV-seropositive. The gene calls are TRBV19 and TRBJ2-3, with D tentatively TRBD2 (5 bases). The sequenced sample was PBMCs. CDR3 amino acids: CASSIGGNSADTQYF. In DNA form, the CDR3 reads TGTGCCAGTAGTATAGGGGGAAATAGCGCGGATACGCAGTATTTT.